The sequence of this T cell receptor beta chain was determined in a study of cytomegalovirus exposure and HLA in healthy donors. On this clone: The antigen remains unidentified.

The CDR3 spans 13 residues. CDR1 and CDR2 (germline): MNHNS, SASEGT. The germline V and J ends were trimmed by 6 bases and 7 bases, with 15 bases remaining between them. Study-level results: Associated with cytomegalovirus, according to the listing, were 150 to 200 TCR beta chains.

Clones were sequenced by immunoSEQ multiplex PCR, and TCRdb holds only the in-frame ones, with some missing. The table records approximately 160,000 clones, roughly nine tenths of them present only once. Sequencing was done on a sample of PBMCs. The TCR sequence derives from a woman between 18 and 29 years old in good health and CMV-seropositive. This chain links TRBV6-1 with TRBJ2-5, with TRBD1 as a possible D gene (5 bases). The CDR3 region is CASRQAGQGTQYF. As DNA, the CDR3 is TGTGCCAGCAGACAGGCCGGCCAGGGGACCCAGTACTTC.